The 20 T cell receptor beta chains listed next were all sequenced from one sample in a study of T cells in Graves' hyperthyroidism and ophthalmopathy. TCR beta CDR3 regions were amplified from RNA transcripts. TCR CDR3 underwent first-round RT-PCR with the HTBI primer set. TCRdb fed the multiplex PCR reads into MiXCR, producing one record per CDR3 protein. The sample has more than 450,000 distinct CDR3 sequences; just under 20% are singletons. The sample comprised blood. These receptors all come from a man in his forties or fifties with Graves' ophthalmopathy.

This clonotype was seen a handful of times. This sequence joins TRBV15 and TRBJ2-3; D might be TRBD1 (6 bases). The CDR3 spans 17 residues. CDR1 and CDR2 (germline): LNHNV, YYDKDF (reference sequence). Trimming left V 2 bases short and J 4 bases short, with 19 bases between. As DNA, the CDR3 is TGTGCCACCAGCAGAACAGTAAGATTCAGGGGTTCAGATACGCAGTATTTT. As protein: CATSRTVRFRGSDTQYF.

V usage is TRBV5-1 and J usage is TRBJ2-2, with D uncertain. This CDR3 is built from 17 residues. CDR1 is SGHRS and CDR2 is YFSETQ in the germline V gene. V was clipped by 0 bases and J by 1 base, with 13 bases between them. The CDR3 protein is CASSLAVGMGNTGELFF. DNA of the CDR3: TGCGCCAGCAGCTTGGCCGTGGGGATGGGGAACACCGGGGAGCTGTTTTTT.

This clonotype has just one count. This sequence joins TRBV19 and TRBJ2-7; D unresolved. The germline V and J ends were trimmed by 5 bases and 0 bases, with 14 bases remaining between them. CDR3 size: 15 residues. Germline V gene sequence: CDR1 LNHDA, CDR2 SQIVND (reference sequence). CDR3 in amino acids: CASSLTPQSSYEQYF. The CDR3 coding sequence is TGTGCCAGTAGTCTGACACCTCAAAGCTCCTACGAGCAGTACTTC.

The chain links TRBV15 to TRBJ2-2; 14 nucleotides align to TRBD2. Germline lookup yields CDR1 LNHNV and CDR2 YYDKDF (reference sequence). J was trimmed by 7 bases and V by 4 bases; bases with no gene match: 8. The CDR3 has 17 amino acids. The CDR3 DNA follows: TGTGCCACCAGCACCCCGGGACTAGCGGGAGCAGTCGGGGAGCTGTTTTTT. Translation: CATSTPGLAGAVGELFF. The full variable domain, rest sourced from reference TRBV15 and TRBJ2-2, is DAMVIQNPRYQVTQFGKPVTLSCSQTLNHNVMYWYQQKSSQAPKLLFHYYDKDFNNEADTPDNFQSRRPNTSFCFLDIRSPGLGDTAMYLCATSTPGLAGAVGELFFGEGSRLTVL.

This clonotype was detected many times. The CDR3 DNA is TGCAGTGCTAGAACTAGCGGACACACAGATACGCAGTATTTT. Translated, it gives CSARTSGHTDTQYF. The V and J genes are TRBV20-1 and TRBJ2-3, with TRBD2 identical over 8 bases. V gave up 2 bases and J gave up 2 bases; unmatched junction bases: 3. This CDR3 comprises 14 residues. Germline values: CDR1 DFQATT, CDR2 SNEGSKA (reference sequence).

This clonotype was counted at least ten times. The J gene is TRBJ2-3, the V gene TRBV2; TRBD2 agrees at 8 bases. The CDR3 sequence is 16 residues long. Germline CDR1 and CDR2: SNHLY and FYNNEI. J lost 1 base, V lost 3 bases, and 6 bases had no gene match. In DNA form, the CDR3 reads TGTGCCAGCAGTGATGGAGCGGGAGACGGCACAGATACGCAGTATTTT. Its translation is CASSDGAGDGTDTQYF. Variable domain in full (rest from reference TRBV2 and TRBJ2-3): EPEVTQTPSHQVTQMGQEVILRCVPISNHLYFYWYRQILGQKVEFLVSFYNNEISEKSEIFDDQFSVERPDGSNFTLKIRSTKLEDSAMYFCASSDGAGDGTDTQYFGPGTRLTVL.

The rearrangement links TRBV30 to TRBJ1-5; unclear D gene. The V gene's germline CDR1 is GTSNPN and CDR2 SVGIG (reference sequence). This CDR3 contains 13 residues. V was clipped by 3 bases and J by 4 bases, with 10 bases between them. The CDR3 DNA sequence: TGTGCCTGGAGGCCCCAAGTGAATCAGCCCCAGCATTTT. Translated: CAWRPQVNQPQHF.

In its sample, this clonotype was seen a few times. The chain employs TRBV11-2 and TRBJ2-5; TRBD2 aligns across 14 bases. The V segment lost 8 bases and the J segment 2 bases; nucleotides outside the gene matches: 25. The germline V gene has CDR1 SGHAT and CDR2 FQNNGV. The CDR3 length is 22 residues. The CDR3 DNA is TGTGCCAGCGGATACCCCCCTACCGGGACTAGCGGGAGAGCCTATACACAAGAGACCCAGTACTTC. Residues: CASGYPPTGTSGRAYTQETQYF. Supplemented by reference TRBV11-2 and TRBJ2-5, the full variable domain reads EAGVAQSPRYKIIEKRQSVAFWCNPISGHATLYWYQQILGQGPKLLIQFQNNGVVDDSQLPKDRFSAERLKGVDSTLKIQPAKLEDSAVYLCASGYPPTGTSGRAYTQETQYFGPGTRLLVL.

The rearrangement links TRBV6-1 to TRBJ1-4; tentative D call: TRBD1 (5 bases). Germline V gene sequence: CDR1 MNHNS, CDR2 SASEGT. V was cut by 7 bases and J by 4 bases, with 10 bases left in between. The CDR3 consists of 13 residues. CDR3 sequence: CASTGTLNEKLFF. The CDR3 nucleotides are TGTGCCAGCACCGGGACTCTTAATGAAAAACTGTTTTTT.

This clonotype was found a few times. J is TRBJ2-3 and V is TRBV4-1; D not resolved. Trimming took off 0 bases at V and 2 bases at J, with 12 bases between the two ends. The germline CDR1 and CDR2 sequences are MGHRA and YSYEKL. The CDR3 has 16 residues. The CDR3 DNA is TGCGCCAGCAGCCAAGATTCGGCTGGTTACACAGATACGCAGTATTTT. This codes for CASSQDSAGYTDTQYF.

The CDR3 sequence is CASSETGTSTDTQYF. CDR3 in DNA: TGTGCCAGCAGTGAGACAGGTACTAGCACAGATACGCAGTATTTT. The chain uses TRBV2 and TRBJ2-3; weak D call: TRBD1 (6 bases). This CDR3 has 15 amino acids. Deletions cut 3 bases from V and 0 bases from J, with 10 bases between. The germline V gene encodes CDR1 SNHLY and CDR2 FYNNEI.

As regards this clonotype: Just one base apart from a much larger clone, this may be a read error. The chain carries TRBV18 and TRBJ1-1; 10 positions agree with TRBD1. The CDR3 runs 16 residues. Germline CDR1 reads KGHSH; CDR2 reads LQKENI. CDR3 sequence: CASSPRDRGARTEASF. CDR3 nucleotide sequence: TGTGCCAGCTCACCACGGGACAGGGGAGCGAGGACTGAAGCTTCCTTT.

A few counts support this clonotype. The V call is TRBV6-5, the J call TRBJ1-6; D unclear. The CDR3 loop spans 10 amino acids. The V gene's germline CDR1 is MNHEY and CDR2 SVGAGI. V lost 8 bases and J 11 bases, leaving 7 bases between the germline ends. The CDR3, as DNA: TGTGCCAGCGGCATCCCACCCCTCCACTTT. This codes for CASGIPPLHF.

V usage is TRBV24-1 and J usage is TRBJ2-7; 9 bases line up with TRBD1. The CDR3 runs 14 residues. After removal of 4 bases from V and 3 bases from J, the junction contained 3 bases not matched to a gene. Germline V CDR1 and CDR2: KGHDR, SFDVKD. CDR3 bases: TGTGCCACCAGTGACCCGACAGGGGGCTACGAGCAGTACTTC. It yields the protein CATSDPTGGYEQYF.

This clonotype turned up a few times. This sequence joins TRBV7-2 and TRBJ2-1; 13 nucleotides agree with TRBD2. This CDR3 spans 16 amino acids. V gave up 1 base and J gave up 6 bases; unmatched junction bases: 3. Germline CDR1 reads SGHTA; CDR2 reads FQGNSA. The CDR3 coding sequence is TGTGCCAGCAGCTTAGGGGGACTAGCGGGGCGCAATGAGCAGTTCTTC. Translating gives CASSLGGLAGRNEQFF.

This clonotype turned up a few times. J is TRBJ2-7 and V is TRBV5-6; D is perhaps TRBD1 (6 bases). The CDR3 sequence is 15 residues long. Germline CDR1 is SGHDT and CDR2 is YYEEEE. The ends were cut back, 3 bases at V and 2 bases at J, with 15 bases in the middle. In DNA form, the CDR3 reads TGTGCCAGCAGCTCCCGGGACACCTATCCCTACGAGCAGTACTTC. Protein: CASSSRDTYPYEQYF.

The chain is built from TRBV2 and TRBJ2-3; 10 bases align to TRBD2. J lost 1 base, V lost 7 bases, and 2 bases had no gene match. CDR3 length: 14 residues. The V gene's germline CDR1 is SNHLY and CDR2 FYNNEI. In DNA form, the CDR3 reads TGTGCCAGCAACGGACTAGCGGGCACAGATACGCAGTATTTT. It specifies CASNGLAGTDTQYF.

This clonotype was detected many times. The V call is TRBV6-5, the J call TRBJ1-1; D not certain. The CDR3 is 13 residues long. Germline values: CDR1 MNHEY, CDR2 SVGAGI. The V and J ends lost 2 bases and 0 bases respectively, with 4 bases between them. CDR3 amino acids: CASSYDLNTEAFF. In DNA, the CDR3 is TGTGCCAGCAGTTACGACTTGAACACTGAAGCTTTCTTT.

At least ten counts were recorded for this clonotype. The V gene is TRBV7-8, the J gene TRBJ2-3, with a possible D match to TRBD1 (5 bases). Germline lookup yields CDR1 SGHVS and CDR2 FQNEAQ. The CDR3 is 11 amino acids. Trimming took off 4 bases at V and 11 bases at J, with 10 bases between the two ends. This CDR3 reads CASSYDREQYF. CDR3 sequence (DNA): TGTGCCAGCAGCTACGACAGAGAGCAGTATTTT.

The J gene is TRBJ2-3, the V gene TRBV5-1; D perhaps matches TRBD2 (6 bases). The V and J ends lost 7 bases and 2 bases respectively, with 11 bases between them. This CDR3 spans 13 amino acids. Germline CDR1 and CDR2: SGHRS and YFSETQ. The chain's CDR3 is CASGGVSTDTQYF. As DNA, the CDR3 is TGCGCCAGCGGCGGGGTTTCCACAGATACGCAGTATTTT.